These 20 T cell receptor beta chains came from one sample sequenced in a study of T cells expressing NK-cell markers. TCRdb re-analyzed the 5' RACE reads; it lists each CDR3 protein once, without DNA. Here the sample table reports 300,000 to 500,000 distinct CDR3 sequences. What was sequenced was blood T cells: a sorted CD56 or NKG2C T cell subset, CD4+ or CD8+ T cells, or bulk PBMC T cells (not recorded which). The receptor set was obtained from a woman aged 50 to 60 in good health.

The rearrangement uses TRBV12-3 or TRBV12-4 and TRBJ1-5. The CDR3 length is 15 residues. The chain's CDR3 is CASSLGRNSNQPQHF.

This sequence joins TRBV3-1 and TRBJ2-3; TCRdb names TRBD2, which stays unverified in the absence of DNA. The germline gives CDR1 LGHDT, CDR2 YNNKEL (reference sequence). The CDR3 is made up of 16 amino acids. The chain's CDR3 is CASSQEGLAGADTQYF.

J is TRBJ2-7 and V is TRBV15; with no DNA, the TCRdb D assignment of TRBD2 cannot be verified. CDR1 and CDR2 from the germline V gene are LNHNV and YYDKDF (reference sequence). The CDR3 covers 14 residues. This CDR3 reads CATSRERLAYEQYF. Variable domain in full (rest from reference TRBV15 and TRBJ2-7): DAMVIQNPRYQVTQFGKPVTLSCSQTLNHNVMYWYQQKSSQAPKLLFHYYDKDFNNEADTPDNFQSRRPNTSFCFLDIRSPGLGDTAMYLCATSRERLAYEQYFGPGTRLTVT.

The chain links TRBV12-5 to TRBJ2-7; TCRdb picks TRBD1, but there is no DNA to check that call. Germline-derived CDR1 and CDR2 are LGHNT and FRNRAP. This CDR3 is built from 17 residues. CDR3 protein: CASRKSNRDRGAYEQYF.

V and J are TRBV10-3 and TRBJ2-1. This CDR3 is built from 11 residues. Germline CDR1 reads ENHRY; CDR2 reads SYGVKD. This CDR3 reads CAITLNNEQFF.

The chain has TRBV28 and TRBJ2-3. CDR1 and CDR2 (germline): MDHEN, SYDVKM. The CDR3 length is 12 residues. The CDR3 here is CASSLLGGTQYF.

The chain recombines TRBV27 with TRBJ2-1; TCRdb's D gene call, TRBD1, goes unchecked for lack of DNA. The CDR3 consists of 13 residues. The germline gives CDR1 MNHEY, CDR2 SMNVEV (reference sequence). The CDR3 protein is CASQELLGAGEFF.

V and J are TRBV12-3 or TRBV12-4 and TRBJ2-1; TCRdb calls TRBD2, which cannot be checked without DNA. The CDR3 has 18 amino acids. CDR3 protein: CASSTGLAGVSSYNEQFF.

The genes are TRBV11-3 and TRBJ2-2. Germline CDR1 and CDR2: SGHNT and YENEEA. CDR3 length equals 15 residues. This CDR3 is CASSLDRGFAGELFF. Full variable domain (outside the CDR3, taken from reference TRBV11-3 and TRBJ2-2): EAGVVQSPRYKIIEKKQPVAFWCNPISGHNTLYWYLQNLGQGPELLIRYENEEAVDDSQLPKDRFSAERLKGVDSTLKIQPAELGDSAVYLCASSLDRGFAGELFFGEGSRLTVL.

V usage is TRBV11-3 and J usage is TRBJ2-1. This CDR3 has 15 residues. The V gene's germline CDR1 is SGHNT and CDR2 YENEEA. CDR3 loop: CASSRIVGGLNEQFF.

CDR3 amino acids: CASGPSGRYNEQFF. The chain couples TRBV28 to TRBJ2-1; TCRdb calls TRBD2, which cannot be checked without DNA. This CDR3 spans 14 amino acids. CDR1 MDHEN and CDR2 SYDVKM come from the germline V gene. Together with reference TRBV28 and TRBJ2-1, the CDR3 gives the full variable domain: DVKVTQSSRYLVKRTGEKVFLECVQDMDHENMFWYRQDPGLGLRLIYFSYDVKMKEKGDIPEGYSVSREKKERFSLILESASTNQTSMYLCASGPSGRYNEQFFGPGTRLTVL.

The V gene is TRBV12-3 or TRBV12-4, the J gene TRBJ2-3; TCRdb gives TRBD1 as the D gene, but with no DNA this cannot be confirmed. The CDR3 runs 12 residues. The CDR3 is CASSHPKGAEYF.

The chain joins TRBV5-1 to TRBJ2-7; TCRdb returns TRBD1, unconfirmable since there is no DNA. The CDR3 has 11 residues. Per germline, CDR1 SGHRS and CDR2 YFSETQ. The CDR3: CASSAGSVEYF.

This chain joins TRBV9 and TRBJ2-1; absent DNA, TCRdb's TRBD2 call cannot be checked. Germline V lookup: CDR1 SGDLS, CDR2 YYNGEE. This CDR3 has 22 residues. CDR3 sequence: CASSVATQGASGTAGRYNEQFF.

The chain links TRBV12-3 or TRBV12-4 to TRBJ1-1; TCRdb picks TRBD1, but there is no DNA to check that call. The CDR3 has 14 residues. This CDR3 reads CASSFERRITEAFF.

The chain joins TRBV6-6 to TRBJ1-5; as DNA is missing, the TRBD1 call by TCRdb cannot be tested. Germline V gives CDR1 MNHNY, CDR2 SVGAGI (reference sequence). This CDR3 contains 16 residues. This CDR3 reads CASSYGPGNSNQPQHF.

V and J are TRBV6-5 and TRBJ2-1; the TCRdb D gene call, TRBD2, has no DNA to confirm it. The germline V gene encodes CDR1 MNHEY and CDR2 SVGAGI. The CDR3 consists of 16 residues. The CDR3 sequence: CASSSPAGGDSSEQFF.

V is TRBV10-3 and J is TRBJ2-4; the D call from TCRdb, TRBD2, cannot be confirmed without DNA. The CDR3 is 16 residues long. Per germline, CDR1 ENHRY and CDR2 SYGVKD. This chain's CDR3 is CAISQLAGAAKNIQYF.

V usage is TRBV5-6 and J usage is TRBJ2-5. CDR3 length: 14 residues. Germline V CDR1 and CDR2: SGHDT, YYEEEE. The CDR3 spells CASSLVRSDQDQYF. Drawing the rest from reference TRBV5-6 and TRBJ2-5, the complete variable domain is DAGVTQSPTHLIKTRGQQVTLRCSPKSGHDTVSWYQQALGQGPQFIFQYYEEEERQRGNFPDRFSGHQFPNYSSELNVNALLLGDSALYLCASSLVRSDQDQYFGPGTRLLVL.

The V gene is TRBV5-1, the J gene TRBJ1-2. The CDR3 spans 14 residues. Per the germline V gene, CDR1 is SGHRS and CDR2 is YFSETQ. Here the CDR3 reads CASSFDVGFGGNTF.